This T cell receptor beta chain stems from a study of human T cells and chemical hapten exposure. Study details: All through the roughly 24-week study, the scalp of each patient received diphenylcyclopropenone doses weekly. Enrolled patients were predominantly female and had alopecia areata, totalis or universalis.

This clonotype was detected many times. Each CDR3 protein is one row after TCRdb ran MiXCR on the RACE reads. Of approximately 86,000 distinct CDR3 sequences listed, about a tenth are singletons. J gave up 1 base and V 1 base, and 11 bases lay outside the gene matches. The CDR3 contains 18 residues. Germline lookup yields CDR1 LGHNT and CDR2 FRNRAP. Regarding time point: patch test 3, about 24 weeks after DPC sensitization. Treatment meaning: therapeutic diphenylcyclopropenone sensitization with weekly scalp DPC. The rearrangement joins TRBV12-5 to TRBJ2-3; 7 bases match TRBD2. The sample in question was whole blood, obtained in connection with sensitization to the hapten diphenylcyclopropenone (DPC). The TCR sequence derives from a woman in her twenties or thirties with alopecia areata. Some clones in this sample may be carry-over from other donors' samples. The CDR3 here is CASGLARKGLPGTDTQYF. The CDR3 DNA is TGTGCTAGTGGTTTGGCTCGAAAGGGACTACCGGGCACAGATACGCAGTATTTT.